Here is one TCR beta chain with its context. With 2 bases removed from V and 1 base from J, the gap between germline ends came to 9 bases. Per germline, CDR1 MNHNS and CDR2 SASEGT. The length of the CDR3 is 15 residues. This entry is derived from a study of blood T cell repertoires in COVID-19. Method: immunoSEQ multiplex PCR; TCRdb's copy keeps in-frame clones and lacks some. The sample includes tens of thousands of clones, around nine tenths of them seen just once. The material sequenced was peripheral blood. The clonotype was recovered from a human donor in a cohort sampled during active COVID-19. This sequence joins TRBV6-1 and TRBJ1-3, with a tentative D call TRBD1 (6 bases). The CDR3 coding sequence is TGTGCCAGCAGTGAAATAACAGGGTCTGGAAACACCATATATTTT. Encoded protein: CASSEITGSGNTIYF.